One and the same sample provided the 23 T cell receptor beta chains below, sequenced in a study of blood T cell repertoires in COVID-19. Produced via immunoSEQ multiplex PCR; TCRdb's table is partial and in-frame only. Counted here are approximately 250,000 clones, about 91% occurring once; the ten biggest clones make up around 1.3%. The specimen sequenced was PBMCs or T cells enriched from blood (not recorded which). The origin of the receptors is a woman in her thirties or forties with acute COVID-19.

The J gene is TRBJ1-6, the V gene TRBV28; 11 nucleotides line up with TRBD1. The CDR3 spans 18 residues. CDR1 MDHEN and CDR2 SYDVKM come from the germline V gene. V lost 1 base to trimming and J lost 6 bases; unmatched junction nucleotides: 8. The CDR3 here is CASSLYVPGTGGNSPLHF. DNA of the CDR3: TGTGCCAGCAGTTTATACGTACCCGGGACAGGGGGTAATTCACCCCTCCACTTT.

The chain joins TRBV24-1 to TRBJ2-7; D is perhaps TRBD2 (5 bases). The CDR3 totals 13 residues. V gave up 0 bases and J gave up 9 bases, with 11 bases separating them. The germline V gene encodes CDR1 KGHDR and CDR2 SFDVKD. In DNA, the CDR3 is TGTGCCACCAGTGATTTGGTGTCCCGGGGGCAGTACTTC. Protein: CATSDLVSRGQYF.

The rearrangement uses TRBV5-4 and TRBJ1-1, with 7 bases that match TRBD1. The CDR3 runs 13 residues. V shed 0 bases, J shed 6 bases, and the junction held 2 bases outside the gene matches. Per the germline V gene, CDR1 is SGHNT and CDR2 is YYREEE (reference sequence). CDR3 DNA sequence: TGTGCCAGCAGCTTGGGACAGGGCCCTGAAGCTTTCTTT. Translation: CASSLGQGPEAFF.

The chain combines TRBV28 with TRBJ1-1, with D possibly matching TRBD1 (5 bases). The germline V and J ends were trimmed by 9 bases and 0 bases, with 20 bases remaining between them. The CDR3 extends over 16 amino acids. Germline assignment: CDR1 MDHEN and CDR2 SYDVKM. The CDR3 sequence is CASLGGGALMNTEAFF. CDR3 nucleotide sequence: TGTGCCAGTCTGGGGGGGGGTGCCCTTATGAACACTGAAGCTTTCTTT.

This clone appeared once. The chain combines TRBV11-2 with TRBJ1-2, with D perhaps TRBD1 (6 bases). CDR3 length equals 15 residues. CDR1 and CDR2 (germline): SGHAT, FQNNGV. Trimming took 1 base from V and 4 from J, leaving 13 bases between them. The CDR3 reads CASSLGGGGGYGYTF. The CDR3, as DNA: TGTGCCAGCAGCTTAGGCGGCGGGGGCGGCTATGGCTACACCTTC.

The rearrangement joins TRBV10-1 to TRBJ2-1, with TRBD1 identical over 7 bases. Germline V lookup: CDR1 WNHNN, CDR2 SYGVQD (reference sequence). V lost 6 bases to trimming and J lost 7 bases; unmatched junction nucleotides: 12. The CDR3 length is 15 residues. CDR3 protein: CASSTTGPSLNEQFF. CDR3 coding DNA: TGCGCCAGCAGCACGACAGGGCCAAGTTTGAATGAGCAGTTCTTC.

The chain recombines TRBV10-3 with TRBJ2-7; D may be TRBD2 (9 bases). Germline CDR1 is ENHRY and CDR2 is SYGVKD. The V end was cut by 4 bases, the J end by 7 bases, with 23 bases between. This CDR3 spans 16 amino acids. In nucleotides, the CDR3 is TGTGCCATCAGTGCAGGGGGCGCGGGAGGGCCGGGAGAGCAGTACGTC. The encoded protein is CAISAGGAGGPGEQYV.

Only a few counts were recorded for this clone. The chain couples TRBV10-1 to TRBJ1-2, with D unclear. CDR3 size: 12 residues. CDR1 is WNHNN, CDR2 SYGVQD, per germline (reference sequence). The ends were cut back, 9 bases at V and 3 bases at J, with 11 bases in the middle. CDR3 sequence reads: CASTGSDYGYTF. CDR3 sequence (DNA): TGCGCCAGTACGGGGTCCGACTATGGCTACACCTTC.

This clone was found once. The chain joins TRBV7-8 to TRBJ2-3; D gene ambiguous. Trimming left V 5 bases short and J 2 bases short, with 17 bases between. The CDR3 spans 16 residues. Germline assignment: CDR1 SGHVS and CDR2 FQNEAQ. The CDR3 coding sequence is TGTGCCAGCAGCACGCAGGCATACACCGTCACAGATACGCAGTATTTT. It is translated as CASSTQAYTVTDTQYF.

V usage is TRBV14 and J usage is TRBJ1-5; no definite D call. Germline V lookup: CDR1 SGHDN, CDR2 FVKESK. V lost 4 bases, J lost 0 bases, and 25 bases lay in between. CDR3 size: 20 residues. CDR3 sequence reads: CASSPPRGRETLDSNQPQHF. The CDR3 DNA reads as TGTGCCAGCAGCCCTCCAAGAGGTCGGGAGACGCTCGATAGCAATCAGCCCCAGCATTTT. Based on the CDR3 plus reference TRBV14 and TRBJ1-5, the full variable domain is EAGVTQFPSHSVIEKGQTVTLRCDPISGHDNLYWYRRVMGKEIKFLLHFVKESKQDESGMPNNRFLAERTGGTYSTLKVQPAELEDSGVYFCASSPPRGRETLDSNQPQHFGDGTRLSIL.

The gene calls are TRBV7-6 and TRBJ2-2; TRBD1 might be the D (6 bases). Germline CDR1 SGHVS, CDR2 FNYEAQ. V lost 6 bases, J lost 5 bases, and 10 bases lay in between. This CDR3 has 13 residues. DNA of the CDR3: TGTGCCAGCAGATTTACAGGGACCGGGGAGCTGTTTTTT. Residues: CASRFTGTGELFF.

This sequence joins TRBV7-9 and TRBJ2-5, with TRBD2 matching 9 bases. V gave up 7 bases and J gave up 3 bases; unmatched junction bases: 15. The CDR3 length is 17 residues. The germline V gene has CDR1 SEHNR and CDR2 FQNEAQ (reference sequence). CDR3 sequence reads: CASIEAGGLGKKETQYF. The CDR3 DNA sequence: TGTGCCAGCATCGAAGCGGGGGGTCTTGGGAAGAAAGAGACCCAGTACTTC.

The sample holds a few counts of this clone. The gene calls are TRBV9 and TRBJ1-1; D gene ambiguous. This CDR3 is 13 amino acids long. The germline V and J ends were trimmed by 0 bases and 0 bases, with 3 bases remaining between them. Germline V CDR1 and CDR2: SGDLS, YYNGEE. This CDR3 reads CASSVDMNTEAFF. The CDR3 DNA sequence: TGTGCCAGCAGCGTAGACATGAACACTGAAGCTTTCTTT.

This clone was counted once. The V call is TRBV6-5, the J call TRBJ2-3, with 7 bases fitting TRBD2. CDR3 size: 12 residues. Germline lookup yields CDR1 MNHEY and CDR2 SVGAGI. V lost 7 bases and J lost 5; bases outside the gene matches: 3. CDR3 DNA: TGTGCCAGCAAGCGGGATGTAGATACGCAGTATTTT. Its translation: CASKRDVDTQYF.

The V gene is TRBV10-2, the J gene TRBJ1-5, with D possibly being TRBD1 (5 bases). Per germline, CDR1 WSHSY and CDR2 SAAADI. The CDR3 consists of 14 residues. With 2 bases removed from V and 7 bases from J, the gap between germline ends came to 12 bases. This chain's CDR3 is CASSEQGIGQPQHF. In nucleotides, the CDR3 is TGCGCCAGCAGTGAGCAGGGTATTGGGCAGCCCCAGCATTTT.

This clone was seen a few times. J is TRBJ2-4 and V is TRBV4-2; D is perhaps TRBD2 (5 bases). CDR3 length: 14 residues. The germline CDR1 and CDR2 sequences are LGHNA and YNFKEQ. V was shortened by 0 bases and J by 6 bases, with 9 bases between the two germline ends. CDR3 coding DNA: TGTGCCAGCAGCCAAGAGAGGACTTCAAACATTCAGTACTTC. This encodes CASSQERTSNIQYF.

The V and J genes are TRBV28 and TRBJ1-1; D perhaps matches TRBD1 (5 bases). The ends were cut back, 3 bases at V and 5 bases at J, with 16 bases in the middle. The CDR3 consists of 15 residues. Germline values: CDR1 MDHEN, CDR2 SYDVKM. CDR3 sequence reads: CASSFTGREGTEAFF. In DNA form, the CDR3 reads TGTGCCAGCAGTTTTACCGGCAGGGAAGGGACTGAAGCTTTCTTT.

This sequence joins TRBV11-2 and TRBJ1-2; D is unresolved. V lost 3 bases and J lost 4, with 15 bases in between. The CDR3 totals 15 residues. Germline V gene data show CDR1 as SGHAT and CDR2 as FQNNGV. The CDR3 protein is CASSFSQAEGYGYTF. CDR3 DNA: TGTGCCAGCAGCTTTAGCCAGGCCGAGGGCTATGGCTACACCTTC.

J is TRBJ1-5 and V is TRBV2; TRBD1 matches at 9 bases. V trimming: 6 bases; J trimming: 6 bases; junction bases outside the gene matches: 9. Germline V gene data show CDR1 as SNHLY and CDR2 as FYNNEI. This CDR3 has 15 amino acids. In DNA form, the CDR3 reads TGTGCCAGCAGCGAAAACAGGGGGCGCGGTCAGCCCCAGCATTTT. It codes for CASSENRGRGQPQHF.

The chain has TRBV10-3 and TRBJ2-7; weak D call: TRBD1 (7 bases). The CDR3 totals 15 residues. Germline V gives CDR1 ENHRY, CDR2 SYGVKD. Trimming removed 3 bases at V and 5 bases at J, with 17 bases between. CDR3 protein: CAISDRGQGGDEQYF. Here the CDR3 DNA reads TGTGCCATCAGTGACCGGGGCCAGGGGGGTGACGAGCAGTACTTC.

The V and J genes are TRBV5-1 and TRBJ2-1, with a possible D match to TRBD1 (7 bases). The CDR3 extends over 12 amino acids. Trimming shortened V by 2 bases and J by 9 bases, and 9 bases separated the two germline ends. Germline V lookup: CDR1 SGHRS, CDR2 YFSETQ. DNA for the CDR3: TGCGCCAGCAGCTTTCAGGGGGGTGAGCAGTTCTTC. Protein product: CASSFQGGEQFF.

The chain recombines TRBV15 with TRBJ2-7, with D perhaps matching TRBD2 (5 bases). Trimming removed 0 bases at V and 3 bases at J, with 6 bases between. Per the germline V gene, CDR1 is LNHNV and CDR2 is YYDKDF (reference sequence). The CDR3 has 13 amino acids. This CDR3 is CATSRDEGYEQYF. The CDR3 nucleotides read TGTGCCACCAGCAGAGATGAGGGCTACGAGCAGTACTTC.

This clone was observed a few times. The gene calls are TRBV11-2 and TRBJ2-2, with 9 bases that match TRBD2. Germline CDR1 and CDR2: SGHAT and FQNNGV. V shed 3 bases, J shed 3 bases, and the junction held 8 bases outside the gene matches. The CDR3 totals 17 residues. CDR3 sequence (DNA): TGTGCCAGCAGCTTTTTCGCTAGCGGGATATACACCGGGGAGCTGTTTTTT. Translating gives CASSFFASGIYTGELFF.